This T cell receptor (beta chain) is drawn from a study of blood T cell repertoires in COVID-19. Study information: The origin of the acute and convalescent COVID-19 samples was the United States, Italy and Spain. In each case, the material was cDNA or gDNA derived from T cells, B-cell-depleted T cells, or PBMCs.

Study processing details: For nucleated cells, counts were estimated from reference gene primer amplification. Assay: immunoSEQ multiplex PCR; the TCRdb copy retains only in-frame clones and omits some. V and J calls and clone size are those listed in that table; D and trimming were worked out from the DNA. The sample consists of 140,000 or so clones, approximately 80% of them appearing once. CDR3 size: 15 residues. Germline assignment: CDR1 SGHNT and CDR2 YYREEE (reference sequence). The ends lost 5 bases at V and 9 bases at J; junction bases unmatched: 10. Sequencing input: peripheral blood. The TCR was taken from a man aged 45 to 65 with acute or convalescent COVID-19. V and J are TRBV5-4 and TRBJ2-1, with 11 positions matching TRBD1. Here the CDR3 reads CASRSTGQGAGEQFF. CDR3 DNA: TGTGCCAGCAGGTCAACCGGACAGGGGGCCGGTGAGCAGTTCTTC.